The T cell receptor (beta chain) under discussion was sequenced for a study of T cells after yellow fever vaccination (dated by TCRdb to between 2018 and 2021). A note on the overall study: The SMART-Seq v4 Ultra Low Input RNA kit was used to prepare libraries from fractions with low cell numbers. Bulk TCR alpha and beta repertoires were sequenced longitudinally to track T-cell clones before and after primary and booster YFV17D yellow fever vaccination. Two healthy male donors, one aged 18 to 29 and one aged 30 to 40 years, made up the cohort. Blood was collected at multiple timepoints before and after primary and secondary immunization, and bulk PBMC replicates and cell subsets were isolated. Points the paper makes about the study in general: FACS-sorted repertoires could contain abundant contaminating clonotypes from the bulk population, so computational filtering was required. Only a couple of donors were included in the study, so the extent to which the findings can be generalized is limited. After the booster, most of the clones that had expanded following primary vaccination were detected again (around 95% of CD4 and around 88% of CD8), which suggests that memory was broadly maintained. The secondary T-cell response was weaker than the primary response but faster, peaking on day 5 instead of day 15. A small share of clonotypes was detected in both CD4 and CD8 compartments, with the overlap likely arising from convergent recombination.

The treatment or condition label on this specimen signifies: live attenuated yellow fever vaccine strain. A standard Ficoll-Paque protocol was used to isolate PBMCs from peripheral blood. Dynabeads CD4 and CD8 positive selection kits were used to isolate the CD4 and CD8 T-cell fractions. TriZol was used to extract RNA from bulk PBMCs, from CD4 and CD8 fractions, and from dextramer-positive and dextramer-negative fractions. This clonotype showed up just a few times. Its recognized antigen is unknown. Per-base qualities were not stored, and no clone one base away is much larger. The sequencer listed for this sample is Illumina NovaSeq 6000. TCR cDNA was synthesized by 5'RACE template switching, which introduced a universal primer site and unique molecular identifiers. cDNA synthesis was primed from both the TCR alpha and TCR beta constant segments. Two PCR steps were used to amplify libraries, with sample barcodes and sequencing adapters being added in the second step. Sequencing of libraries was performed on Illumina HiSeq 2500 (2x100 bp) or NovaSeq (2x150 bp). On the study's bioinformatics: Demultiplexing of reads and collapsing into UMI consensus sequences were performed with MIGEC, and V(D)J alignment was carried out with MiXCR. Vaccine-responding clonotypes were defined with edgeR using replicate PBMC samples, requiring FDR below 0.01 and a log2 fold change above 5 up to day 15. Bulk clonotypes were assigned CD4 or CD8 identity according to which sequenced CD4 or CD8 repertoire held them at higher abundance. Using fastp trimming at Q25 and MiXCR clonotype assembly, TCRdb reanalyzed the public sequencing data and kept in-frame beta chains. Each CDR3 protein appears once, grouped with its most common genes and DNA. It is TCRdb's table, rather than the study itself, that gives the V and J calls and clone size. The sample yields about 300,000 distinct CDR3 sequences; about 10% were counted once. The ten largest make up 3% to 4% of the sample.

CDR1 and CDR2 are drawn from the germline V gene (reference sequence): LNHNV, YYDKDF. V and J lose 4 bases and 7 bases, and a span of 17 bases separates them. The CDR3, cysteine through phenylalanine, is 15 amino acids long. Only the CDR3 portion is preserved as DNA: 45 bases, with reading frame beginning at the first base. The receptor comes from a man younger than 35 who received the YFV17D yellow fever vaccine. The chain is made from TRBV15 and TRBJ2-1, with a weak D call of TRBD2 (5 bases match). The starting material was CD4+ T cells sorted from PBMCs, obtained 5 days after the yellow fever booster vaccination. The base sequence is TGTGCCACCAGCAAATTAAGAGGGCCGGGTAATGAGCAGTTCTTC. This gives the protein CATSKLRGPGNEQFF. Reference TRBV15 and TRBJ2-1 proteins supply the regions before and after the CDR3; the full variable domain is: DAMVIQNPRYQVTQFGKPVTLSCSQTLNHNVMYWYQQKSSQAPKLLFHYYDKDFNNEADTPDNFQSRRPNTSFCFLDIRSPGLGDTAMYLCATSKLRGPGNEQFFGPGTRLTVL.